Given below is one T cell receptor (beta chain) in context. This specimen belongs to a study of control samples from healthy donors and cancer patients. Using immunoSEQ multiplex PCR, the repertoire was profiled, and TCRdb retains in-frame clones only, with some absent. This sample has about 63,000 clones, with approximately 85% found just once. V lost 0 bases and J 6 bases, leaving 14 bases between the germline ends. CDR3 length equals 16 residues. Germline V lookup: CDR1 LGHNA, CDR2 YNFKEQ. This TCR was recovered from a man aged 40-55 years in good health. Sequencing was performed on blood. The chain uses TRBV4-2 and TRBJ2-2, with D possibly being TRBD2 (6 bases). DNA of the CDR3: TGTGCCAGCAGCCAAGAGTGGACTACTTACTCCGGGGAGCTGTTTTTT. It yields the protein CASSQEWTTYSGELFF.